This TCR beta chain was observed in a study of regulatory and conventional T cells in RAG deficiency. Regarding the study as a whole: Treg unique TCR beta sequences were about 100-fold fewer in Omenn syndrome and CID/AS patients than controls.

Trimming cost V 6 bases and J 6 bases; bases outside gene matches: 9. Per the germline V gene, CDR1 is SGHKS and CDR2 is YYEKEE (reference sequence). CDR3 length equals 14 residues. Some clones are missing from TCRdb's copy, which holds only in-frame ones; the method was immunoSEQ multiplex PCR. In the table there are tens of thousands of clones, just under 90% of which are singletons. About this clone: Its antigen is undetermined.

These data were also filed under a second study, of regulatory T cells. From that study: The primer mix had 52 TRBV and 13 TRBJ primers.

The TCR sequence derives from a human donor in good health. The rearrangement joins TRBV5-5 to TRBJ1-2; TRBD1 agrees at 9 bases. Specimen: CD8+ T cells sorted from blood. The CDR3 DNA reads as TGTGCCAGCATCATTCCGGGACAGGGCCATGGCTACACCTTC. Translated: CASIIPGQGHGYTF.